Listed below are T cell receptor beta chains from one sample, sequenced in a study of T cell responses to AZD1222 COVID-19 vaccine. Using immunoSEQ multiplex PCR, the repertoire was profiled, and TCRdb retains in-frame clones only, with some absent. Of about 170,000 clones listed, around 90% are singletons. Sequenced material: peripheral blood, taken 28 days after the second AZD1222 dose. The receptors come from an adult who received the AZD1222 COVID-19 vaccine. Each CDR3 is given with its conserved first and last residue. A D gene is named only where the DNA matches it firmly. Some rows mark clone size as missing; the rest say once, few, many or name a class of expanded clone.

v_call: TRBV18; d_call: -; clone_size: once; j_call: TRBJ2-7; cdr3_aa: CASSLSLDEQYF
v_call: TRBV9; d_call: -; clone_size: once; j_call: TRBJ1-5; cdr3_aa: CASSEQGSNQPQHF
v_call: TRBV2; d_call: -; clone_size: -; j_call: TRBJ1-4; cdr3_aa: CASSLGRNNEKLFF
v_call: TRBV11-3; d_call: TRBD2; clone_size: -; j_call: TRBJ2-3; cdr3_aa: CASSLGPASGGLGDTQYF
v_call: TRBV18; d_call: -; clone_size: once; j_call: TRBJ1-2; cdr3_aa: CASSQGFPYGYTF
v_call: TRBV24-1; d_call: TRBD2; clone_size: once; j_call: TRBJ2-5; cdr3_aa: CATRWGGDQETQYF
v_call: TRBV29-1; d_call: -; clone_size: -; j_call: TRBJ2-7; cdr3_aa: CSVSGPFRYEQYF
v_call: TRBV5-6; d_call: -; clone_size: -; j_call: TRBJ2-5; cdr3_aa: CASSFRTVQETQYF
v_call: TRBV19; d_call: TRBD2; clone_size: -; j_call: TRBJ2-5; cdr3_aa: CASSMLGTSGGGETQYF
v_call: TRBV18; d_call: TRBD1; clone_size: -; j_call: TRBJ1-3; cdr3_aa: CASSGQATGNTIYF
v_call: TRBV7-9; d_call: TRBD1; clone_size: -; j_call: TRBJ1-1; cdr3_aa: CASSWGTGGNTEAFF
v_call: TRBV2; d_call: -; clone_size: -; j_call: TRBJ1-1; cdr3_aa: CASRGQGTEAFF
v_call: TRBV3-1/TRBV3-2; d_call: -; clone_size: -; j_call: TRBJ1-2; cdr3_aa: CASSRGENGYTF
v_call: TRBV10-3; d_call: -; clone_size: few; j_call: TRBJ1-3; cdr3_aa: CAISYGGSGNTIYF
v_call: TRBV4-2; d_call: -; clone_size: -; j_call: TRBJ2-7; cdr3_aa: CASGKGGGSYEQYF